These 3 T cell receptor beta chains came from one sample sequenced in a study of control samples from healthy donors and cancer patients. Clones were read by immunoSEQ multiplex PCR, and TCRdb kept only the in-frame ones, dropping some. The sample holds some 150,000 clones, about 90% seen once. The source material was blood. The receptor set was obtained from a man aged 18 to 30 in good health.

V is TRBV28 and J is TRBJ2-7; D gene unclear. Deletions cut 6 bases from V and 4 bases from J, with 10 bases between. This CDR3 has 12 amino acids. Germline CDR1 is MDHEN and CDR2 is SYDVKM. The CDR3 loop is CASRGRVYEQYF. The CDR3 DNA reads as TGTGCCAGCAGAGGCCGGGTTTACGAGCAGTACTTC.

V is TRBV18 and J is TRBJ1-1; 8 positions match TRBD1. Germline V lookup: CDR1 KGHSH, CDR2 LQKENI. V lost 2 bases to trimming and J lost 1 base; unmatched junction nucleotides: 9. The CDR3 has 17 residues. CDR3 in amino acids: CASSPNRQGAANTEAFF. CDR3 nucleotides: TGTGCCAGCTCACCAAACCGCCAGGGGGCAGCGAACACTGAAGCTTTCTTT.

This chain connects TRBV7-2 to TRBJ2-1, with D perhaps TRBD1 or TRBD2 (5 bases each). The V end was cut by 3 bases, the J end by 8 bases, with 20 bases between. The CDR3 covers 16 residues. Germline CDR1 and CDR2: SGHTA and FQGNSA. The CDR3 nucleotides read TGTGCCAGCAGCTTGTCCGGGGCGGAGATTAACCATGAGCAGTTCTTC. It codes for CASSLSGAEINHEQFF. The full variable domain, rest sourced from reference TRBV7-2 and TRBJ2-1, is GAGVSQSPSNKVTEKGKDVELRCDPISGHTALYWYRQSLGQGLEFLIYFQGNSAPDKSGLPSDRFSAERTGGSVSTLTIQRTQQEDSAVYLCASSLSGAEINHEQFFGPGTRLTVL.